This TCR beta chain was observed in a study of blood T cell repertoires in COVID-19. V shed 5 bases and J shed 7 bases, with 12 bases lying between them. Germline lookup yields CDR1 MNHEY and CDR2 SVGAGI. This CDR3 has 13 amino acids. In the authors' workflow: Estimates of nucleated cell counts were drawn from the amplification of reference gene primers. Assay used: immunoSEQ multiplex PCR; TCRdb lists only in-frame clones, some missing. That table gives V, J and clone size, and the DNA gave D and trimming. Of 200,000 to 250,000 clones in the sample, 86% were seen once. Sequenced input: peripheral blood. The rearrangement joins TRBV6-5 to TRBJ1-5; TRBD1 is a possible D gene (5 bases). The clonotype was recovered from a woman aged 80 or older with COVID-19, enrolled during active disease. The CDR3 loop is CASSKGSRQPQHF. DNA for the CDR3: TGTGCCAGCAGTAAGGGGTCACGGCAGCCCCAGCATTTT.